This TCR beta chain appears in the sequencing data of a study of T cells in Graves' hyperthyroidism and ophthalmopathy. Study-wide results and limits: Model-based prediction identified ophthalmopathy a median around seven months prior to its onset.

This clonotype appeared many times. Its target is not known. Researchers amplified the TCR beta CDR3 regions from RNA transcripts. First-round RT-PCR of the TCR CDR3 relied on the HTBI primer set. MiXCR, run by TCRdb on the multiplex PCR reads, gives a single entry per CDR3 protein. The data hold under 800,000 distinct CDR3 sequences, with 14% observed a single time. Patients having uncontrolled infection, another autoimmune disease, pregnancy or lactation were not included. V was pared by 2 bases and J by 2 bases, with 3 bases of the junction left unmatched. Germline V gene lookup returns CDR1 MNHEY and CDR2 SVGEGT. The CDR3 loop spans 15 amino acids.

The material sequenced was blood. This clonotype was sampled from a woman aged 18-30 years with Graves' hyperthyroidism. The chain links TRBV6-2 or TRBV6-3 to TRBJ2-7; 10 bases are a match to TRBD2. This chain's CDR3 is CASSYPTSGTYEQYF. Written as DNA, the CDR3 is TGTGCCAGCAGTTACCCCACTAGCGGGACCTACGAGCAGTACTTC.